This T cell receptor (beta chain) originates from a study of response to subunit inactivated influenza vaccine. In TCRdb, the RT-PCR reads were re-called with MiXCR into one record per CDR3 protein. Of about 310,000 distinct CDR3 sequences in the sample, 21% were seen once. Only a few counts were recorded for this clonotype. Given the absence of the conserved phenylalanine or tryptophan at the CDR3 end, a read error is likely. It is unclear where the CDR3 begins or ends on the DNA, so no DNA is shown, and the CDR3 is as TCRdb lists it. The sequences come from PBMCs from blood, collected around 22 months after vaccination. The TCR originated in a man between 50 and 69 years old who received an inactivated influenza vaccine.

CDR3 loop: CASRQRGTH. The V call is TRBV7-8, the J call TRBJ1-2; the table's D call, TRBD1, was not checked against the DNA. The CDR3 totals 9 residues, both ends included. Germline assignment: CDR1 SGHVS and CDR2 FQNEAQ.